This TCR beta chain emerged from a study of neurological immune-mediated disorders. This clonotype was recorded many times. The CDR3 is 18 amino acids. The germline gives CDR1 SGDLS, CDR2 YYNGEE. Trimming took 1 base from V and 3 from J; bases not matched to a gene: 13. TCRdb processed the 5' RACE reads anew with MiXCR; each CDR3 protein has one entry. The profile shows 57,000 or so distinct CDR3 sequences, around 10% of them singletons. V and J are TRBV9 and TRBJ2-5, with 9 bases identical to TRBD2. The clonotype comes from a man between 60 and 75 years old in good health. What was sequenced was PBMCs. The CDR3 coding sequence is TGTGCCAGCAGCGTACGTAGCGGGGGCCAGCCAGGGAAAGAGACCCAGTACTTC. Its translation is CASSVRSGGQPGKETQYF.